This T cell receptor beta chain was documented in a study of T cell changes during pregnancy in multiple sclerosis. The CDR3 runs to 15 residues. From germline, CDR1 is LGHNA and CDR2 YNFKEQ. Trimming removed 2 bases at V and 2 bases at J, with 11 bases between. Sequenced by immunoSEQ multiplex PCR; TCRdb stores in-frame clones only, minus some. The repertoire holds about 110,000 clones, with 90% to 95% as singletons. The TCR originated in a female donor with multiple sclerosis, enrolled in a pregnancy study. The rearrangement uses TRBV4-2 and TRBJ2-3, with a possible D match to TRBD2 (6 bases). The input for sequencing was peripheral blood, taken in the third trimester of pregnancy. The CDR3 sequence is CASSQTRDFTDTQYF. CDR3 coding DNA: TGTGCCAGCAGCCAAACAAGGGACTTCACAGATACGCAGTATTTT.